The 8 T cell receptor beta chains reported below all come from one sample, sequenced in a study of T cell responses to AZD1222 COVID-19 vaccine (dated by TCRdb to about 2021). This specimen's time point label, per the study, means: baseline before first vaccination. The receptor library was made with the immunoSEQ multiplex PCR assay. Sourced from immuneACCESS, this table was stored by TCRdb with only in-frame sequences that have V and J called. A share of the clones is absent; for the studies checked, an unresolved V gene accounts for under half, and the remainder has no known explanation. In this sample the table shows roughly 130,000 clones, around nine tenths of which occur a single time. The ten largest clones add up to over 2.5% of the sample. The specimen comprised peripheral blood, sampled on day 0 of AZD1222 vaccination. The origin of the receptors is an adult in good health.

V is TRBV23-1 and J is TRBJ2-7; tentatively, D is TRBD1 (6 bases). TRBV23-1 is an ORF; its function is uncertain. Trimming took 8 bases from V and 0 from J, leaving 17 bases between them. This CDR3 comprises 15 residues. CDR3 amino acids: CASPSRGGRSYEQYF. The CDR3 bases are TGCGCCAGCCCTTCCCGAGGGGGTCGCTCCTACGAGCAGTACTTC.

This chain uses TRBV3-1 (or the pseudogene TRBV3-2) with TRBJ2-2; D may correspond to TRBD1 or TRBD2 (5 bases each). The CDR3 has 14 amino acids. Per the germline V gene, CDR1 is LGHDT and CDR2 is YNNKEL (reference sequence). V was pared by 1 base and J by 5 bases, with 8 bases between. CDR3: CASSQAGGTGELFF. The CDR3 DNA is TGTGCCAGCAGCCAAGCTGGGGGAACCGGGGAGCTGTTTTTT.

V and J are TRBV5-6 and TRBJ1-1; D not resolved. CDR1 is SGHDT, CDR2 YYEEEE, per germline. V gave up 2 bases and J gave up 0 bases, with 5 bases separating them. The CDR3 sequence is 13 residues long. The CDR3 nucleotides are TGTGCCAGCAGCTTCGAGTTGAACACTGAAGCTTTCTTT. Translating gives CASSFELNTEAFF. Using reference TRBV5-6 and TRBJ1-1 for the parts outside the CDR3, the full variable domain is DAGVTQSPTHLIKTRGQQVTLRCSPKSGHDTVSWYQQALGQGPQFIFQYYEEEERQRGNFPDRFSGHQFPNYSSELNVNALLLGDSALYLCASSFELNTEAFFGQGTRLTVV.

CDR3 bases: TGTGCCAGTAGTACGGGACTAGCGGAGAGGGGAACCGGGGAGCTGTTTTTT. This encodes CASSTGLAERGTGELFF. This chain uses TRBV19 with TRBJ2-2, with TRBD2 matching 11 bases. The germline gives CDR1 LNHDA, CDR2 SQIVND (reference sequence). J was trimmed by 5 bases and V by 4 bases; bases with no gene match: 9. The CDR3 spans 17 residues.

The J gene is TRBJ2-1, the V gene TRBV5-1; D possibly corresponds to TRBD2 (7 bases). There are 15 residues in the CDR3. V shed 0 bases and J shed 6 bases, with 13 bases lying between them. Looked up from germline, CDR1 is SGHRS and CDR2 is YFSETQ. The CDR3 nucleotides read TGCGCCAGCAGCTTGGAGGGGGAGGGCCCCAATGAGCAGTTCTTC. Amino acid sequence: CASSLEGEGPNEQFF.

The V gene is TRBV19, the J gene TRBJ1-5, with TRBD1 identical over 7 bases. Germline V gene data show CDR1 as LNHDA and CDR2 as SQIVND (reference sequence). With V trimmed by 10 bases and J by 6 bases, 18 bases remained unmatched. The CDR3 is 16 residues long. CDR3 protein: CATSQGGDLSFQPQHF. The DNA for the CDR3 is TGTGCCACCTCCCAGGGGGGCGATTTGTCCTTTCAGCCCCAGCATTTT.

CDR3 sequence reads: CASSPTSGMWNEQYF. As DNA, the CDR3 is TGTGCCAGCAGCCCAACTAGCGGGATGTGGAACGAGCAGTACTTC. The gene calls are TRBV6-2 or TRBV6-3 and TRBJ2-7; 10 bases fit TRBD2. Germline V gene data show CDR1 as MNHEY and CDR2 as SVGEGT. With V trimmed by 6 bases and J by 5 bases, 10 bases remained unmatched. CDR3 length: 15 amino acids.

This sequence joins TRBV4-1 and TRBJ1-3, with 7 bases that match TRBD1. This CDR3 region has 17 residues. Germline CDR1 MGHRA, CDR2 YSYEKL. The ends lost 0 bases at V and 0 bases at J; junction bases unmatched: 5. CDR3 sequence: CASSQEGQIRSGNTIYF. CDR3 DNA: TGCGCCAGCAGCCAAGAGGGACAGATCCGCTCTGGAAACACCATATATTTT.